The 29 T cell receptor beta chains below come from one sample, sequenced in a study of blood T cell repertoires in COVID-19. Assay used: immunoSEQ multiplex PCR; TCRdb lists only in-frame clones, some missing. This sample yields roughly 320,000 clones, of which roughly 85% are seen a single time; more than 6% belongs to the top ten. Sequenced: peripheral blood. All receptors derive from a human donor in a cohort sampled during active COVID-19.

V is TRBV20-1 and J is TRBJ2-7; 8 bases map to TRBD2. Trimming cost V 3 bases and J 4 bases; bases outside gene matches: 5. From germline, CDR1 is DFQATT and CDR2 SNEGSKA (reference sequence). This CDR3 region has 13 residues. The CDR3 nucleotides are TGCAGTGCTAGTGCGGGGGGCGCGTACGAGCAGTACTTC. This gives the protein CSASAGGAYEQYF.

This clone was counted a few times. The chain uses TRBV6-6 and TRBJ2-7; 9 positions match TRBD1. Germline CDR1 reads MNHNY; CDR2 reads SVGAGI (reference sequence). The CDR3 sequence is 14 residues long. The J segment lost 9 bases and the V segment lost 8 bases, leaving 14 bases of the junction unmatched. CDR3 sequence (DNA): TGTGCCAGCGGACAGGGGATAGTCCCCCAGCGGCAGTACTTC. Translating it yields CASGQGIVPQRQYF.

The J gene is TRBJ1-5, the V gene TRBV19, with 8 bases identical to TRBD1. Losses at the gene ends were 4 bases for V and 6 bases for J; bases not matched to a gene: 2. Germline V gene lookup returns CDR1 LNHDA and CDR2 SQIVND (reference sequence). This CDR3 contains 13 residues. For the CDR3, the DNA is TGTGCCAGTAGTAAACAGGGGGTTCAGCCCCAGCATTTT. This codes for CASSKQGVQPQHF.

This clone has more than one count but fewer than ten. The chain uses TRBV6-2 or TRBV6-3 and TRBJ2-1, with D perhaps matching TRBD2 (5 bases). Germline assignment: CDR1 MNHEY and CDR2 SVGEGT. V was trimmed by 0 bases and J by 0 bases, leaving 12 bases between them. The CDR3 extends over 17 amino acids. CDR3 nucleotide sequence: TGTGCCAGCAGTTACTCTATTCGGGATCTCTCCTACAATGAGCAGTTCTTC. Amino acid sequence: CASSYSIRDLSYNEQFF.

There are a few counts of this clone. The rearrangement joins TRBV18 to TRBJ2-5; D gene ambiguous. The CDR3 runs 12 residues. Trimming pared 3 bases from V and 4 bases from J, leaving 6 bases between. Germline V gene sequence: CDR1 KGHSH, CDR2 LQKENI. This CDR3 reads CASSPERETQYF. CDR3 sequence (DNA): TGTGCCAGCTCACCGGAGCGAGAGACCCAGTACTTC.

This clone showed up just a few times. V is TRBV11-2 and J is TRBJ1-2, with 10 bases fitting TRBD1. The CDR3 length is 19 residues. Trimming removed 4 bases from V and 2 bases from J; junction bases left unmatched: 16. The V gene's germline CDR1 is SGHAT and CDR2 FQNNGV. The CDR3 loop is CASSYSRAGTGVGNYGYTF. CDR3 DNA sequence: TGTGCCAGCAGCTATAGCCGGGCGGGGACAGGGGTGGGGAACTATGGCTACACCTTC.

This clone was seen once. The chain carries TRBV18 and TRBJ2-7; 9 bases map to TRBD1. The CDR3 covers 12 residues. The germline gives CDR1 KGHSH, CDR2 LQKENI. The trim removed 6 bases at V and 5 bases at J, leaving 2 bases unmatched. The CDR3: CASSRTGDEQYF. CDR3 sequence (DNA): TGTGCCAGCTCGCGGACAGGGGACGAGCAGTACTTC.

The rearrangement links TRBV2 to TRBJ2-7; D may be TRBD2 (6 bases). Trimming shortened V by 10 bases and J by 6 bases, and 13 bases separated the two germline ends. Germline V gene data show CDR1 as SNHLY and CDR2 as FYNNEI. CDR3 length equals 11 residues. CDR3 protein: CATGDFAEQYF. CDR3 DNA sequence: TGTGCCACCGGGGACTTCGCCGAGCAGTACTTC.

The chain carries TRBV2 and TRBJ1-2; 8 positions agree with TRBD1. Looked up from germline, CDR1 is SNHLY and CDR2 is FYNNEI. The CDR3 consists of 13 residues. V shed 5 bases and J 7 bases; nucleotides not matched to a gene: 6. CDR3 nucleotide sequence: TGTGCCAGCAGTCCTGACAGGGGAGGTGGCTACACCTTC. It is translated as CASSPDRGGGYTF.

The rearrangement links TRBV2 to TRBJ2-3; 10 positions agree with TRBD1. Trimming took 6 bases from V and 4 from J; bases not matched to a gene: 4. Germline V CDR1 and CDR2: SNHLY, FYNNEI. This CDR3 is 14 amino acids long. CDR3 protein: CASSGGTGADTQYF. In DNA, the CDR3 is TGTGCCAGCAGCGGAGGGACAGGGGCAGATACGCAGTATTTT.

The V call is TRBV24-1, the J call TRBJ1-4; D is perhaps TRBD1 (6 bases). The CDR3 is made up of 13 amino acids. With 9 bases removed from V and 7 bases from J, the gap between germline ends came to 14 bases. CDR1 is KGHDR, CDR2 SFDVKD, per germline. CDR3 sequence: CATGGGLGEKLFF. DNA for the CDR3: TGTGCCACCGGTGGGGGGCTCGGTGAAAAACTGTTTTTT.

The chain couples TRBV3-1 (or the pseudogene TRBV3-2) to TRBJ1-1; D possibly corresponds to TRBD1 (5 bases). The germline CDR1 and CDR2 sequences are LGHDT and YNNKEL (reference sequence). This CDR3 region has 14 residues. Trimming shortened V by 8 bases and J by 3 bases, and 16 bases separated the two germline ends. The CDR3 DNA sequence: TGTGCCAGCGGGCCTTGGGGGGAGGACACTGAAGCTTTCTTT. It translates to CASGPWGEDTEAFF.

The chain has TRBV2 and TRBJ2-5; 12 bases map to TRBD2. CDR1 SNHLY and CDR2 FYNNEI come from the germline V gene. Losses at the gene ends were 7 bases for V and 4 bases for J; bases not matched to a gene: 10. The CDR3 runs to 16 residues. This CDR3 reads CASIKLAGGEVETQYF. The CDR3 DNA follows: TGTGCCAGCATAAAACTAGCGGGGGGCGAGGTAGAGACCCAGTACTTC.

This clone was counted once. DNA for the CDR3: TGTGCCAGCAGCTTGTACAGCCCGCCCTCTGAAGCTTTCTTT. It encodes CASSLYSPPSEAFF. The chain recombines TRBV5-4 with TRBJ1-1; no definite D call. This CDR3 has 14 residues. CDR1 is SGHNT and CDR2 is YYREEE in the germline V gene (reference sequence). Trimming left V 1 base short and J 6 bases short, with 13 bases between. Looking up the rest from reference TRBV5-4 and TRBJ1-1 gives the full variable domain: ETGVTQSPTHLIKTRGQQVTLRCSSQSGHNTVSWYQQALGQGPQFIFQYYREEENGRGNFPPRFSGLQFPNYSSELNVNALELDDSALYLCASSLYSPPSEAFFGQGTRLTVV.

The CDR3 DNA reads TGTGCCAGCTCACCACCGGGCGGCGGGGGAAGAAACACCATATATTTT. Its protein product is CASSPPGGGGRNTIYF. The chain is built from TRBV18 and TRBJ1-3; a possible D gene is TRBD1 (5 bases). Germline V gene sequence: CDR1 KGHSH, CDR2 LQKENI. This CDR3 has 16 amino acids. Trimming stripped 0 bases from V and 5 bases from J, with 14 bases between.

This clone was observed a few times. The V and J genes are TRBV3-1 (or the pseudogene TRBV3-2) and TRBJ1-1; weak D call: TRBD1 (5 bases). The V gene's germline CDR1 is LGHDT and CDR2 YNNKEL (reference sequence). Trimming shortened V by 7 bases and J by 4 bases, and 13 bases separated the two germline ends. CDR3 length: 13 amino acids. The CDR3 DNA sequence: TGTGCCAGCAATTCCCGGGGACTCACTGAAGCTTTCTTT. Its translation: CASNSRGLTEAFF.

J is TRBJ1-5 and V is TRBV5-1, with a possible D match to TRBD1 (6 bases). Trimming removed 1 base at V and 2 bases at J, with 10 bases between. The CDR3 consists of 15 residues. Germline CDR1 and CDR2: SGHRS and YFSETQ. The CDR3 loop is CASSLTGMGNQPQHF. The CDR3 DNA sequence: TGCGCCAGCAGCTTGACAGGGATGGGCAATCAGCCCCAGCATTTT.

The chain recombines TRBV27 with TRBJ2-3; TRBD2 matches 9 bases. Germline V lookup: CDR1 MNHEY, CDR2 SMNVEV (reference sequence). V was clipped by 7 bases and J by 5 bases; unmatched bases: 13. The CDR3 sequence is 16 residues long. The CDR3, as DNA: TGTGCCAGCACACCGGGACTAGCCGGATTAAAAGATACGCAGTATTTT. This encodes CASTPGLAGLKDTQYF.

The V and J genes are TRBV3-1 (or the pseudogene TRBV3-2) and TRBJ1-2; D perhaps matches TRBD1 (5 bases). The CDR3 runs 14 residues. V shed 4 bases and J shed 1 base, with 10 bases lying between them. Germline CDR1 is LGHDT and CDR2 is YNNKEL (reference sequence). The CDR3 DNA follows: TGTGCCAGCAGCCCGGACATCCTTAACTATGGCTACACCTTC. Its protein is CASSPDILNYGYTF.

The chain has TRBV7-9 and TRBJ1-6; D is unresolved. CDR1 is SEHNR, CDR2 FQNEAQ, per germline (reference sequence). The V end lost 5 bases, the J end lost 4 bases, and 9 bases lay between the germline ends. The length of the CDR3 is 14 residues. The CDR3 loop reads CASSLTEYNSPLHF. The CDR3 nucleotides are TGTGCCAGCAGCCTTACGGAGTATAATTCACCCCTCCACTTT.

The chain combines TRBV9 with TRBJ2-3, with 8 nucleotides matching TRBD2. In germline, CDR1 is SGDLS, CDR2 YYNGEE. V shed 4 bases and J 3 bases; nucleotides not matched to a gene: 7. CDR3 size: 15 residues. CDR3: CASSPPGGRTDTQYF. DNA for the CDR3: TGTGCCAGCAGCCCCCCGGGGGGGCGGACAGATACGCAGTATTTT.

The chain employs TRBV29-1 and TRBJ2-7, with TRBD2 as a possible D gene (6 bases). Germline V gene lookup returns CDR1 SQVTM and CDR2 ANQGSEA. The CDR3 totals 14 residues. Deletions cut 4 bases from V and 0 bases from J, with 13 bases between. The CDR3 nucleotides are TGCAGCGTTGGTCGCGGGGCGCCCTCCTACGAGCAGTACTTC. Its translation is CSVGRGAPSYEQYF.

The chain has TRBV7-2 and TRBJ1-3; no clear D. This CDR3 is built from 16 residues. The V gene's germline CDR1 is SGHTA and CDR2 FQGNSA. Trimming took off 3 bases at V and 0 bases at J, with 12 bases between the two ends. CDR3: CASSLPLAFSGNTIYF. The CDR3 nucleotides read TGTGCCAGCAGCTTGCCACTCGCATTCTCTGGAAACACCATATATTTT. Full variable domain (rest looked up from reference TRBV7-2 and TRBJ1-3): GAGVSQSPSNKVTEKGKDVELRCDPISGHTALYWYRQSLGQGLEFLIYFQGNSAPDKSGLPSDRFSAERTGGSVSTLTIQRTQQEDSAVYLCASSLPLAFSGNTIYFGEGSWLTVV.

This clone is termed medium-sized. The CDR3 nucleotides are TGTGCCACCAGTTACAGTCAGAACACTGAAGCTTTCTTT. Its translation is CATSYSQNTEAFF. The chain carries TRBV24-1 and TRBJ1-1; D gene unclear. The germline V and J ends were trimmed by 6 bases and 1 base, with 8 bases remaining between them. This CDR3 spans 13 amino acids. The germline V gene encodes CDR1 KGHDR and CDR2 SFDVKD.

The rearrangement links TRBV24-1 to TRBJ1-2; a possible D gene is TRBD1 (6 bases). V was trimmed by 7 bases and J by 7 bases, leaving 12 bases between them. The CDR3 is made up of 12 amino acids. Germline V gene data show CDR1 as KGHDR and CDR2 as SFDVKD. This CDR3 is CATSLRGSGYTF. CDR3 in DNA: TGTGCCACCAGCCTCAGGGGAAGTGGCTACACCTTC.

This chain uses TRBV3-1 (or the pseudogene TRBV3-2) with TRBJ2-5; possibly TRBD1 for D (6 bases). Germline V gene lookup returns CDR1 LGHDT and CDR2 YNNKEL (reference sequence). Between the trimmed V and J ends, which lost 9 bases and 3 bases, there was a span of 14 bases. The CDR3 length is 13 residues. DNA of the CDR3: TGTGCCAGTTCCACAGGGCGCAAAGAGACCCAGTACTTC. Its protein product is CASSTGRKETQYF.

This clone was detected once. Other nucleotide sequences in the sample specify the same CDR3. This chain joins TRBV6-5 and TRBJ1-1; TRBD1 is a possible D gene (6 bases). V lost 2 bases, J lost 1 base, and 8 bases lay in between. The CDR3 consists of 14 residues. The V gene's germline CDR1 is MNHEY and CDR2 SVGAGI. Written as DNA, the CDR3 is TGTGCCAGCAGTTACACAGGGAGGAACACTGAAGCTTTCTTT. Translation gives CASSYTGRNTEAFF.

The V and J genes are TRBV2 and TRBJ1-3, with a tentative D call TRBD1 (5 bases). The CDR3 sequence is 18 residues long. Per germline, CDR1 SNHLY and CDR2 FYNNEI. Trimming cost V 3 bases and J 2 bases, with 20 bases left between them. In nucleotides, the CDR3 is TGTGCCAGCAGTGACATTTTAAAAGGGGTGATGGCTGGAAACACCATATATTTT. This sequence encodes CASSDILKGVMAGNTIYF.

The chain is built from TRBV24-1 and TRBJ2-3; D is perhaps TRBD2 (5 bases). CDR3 length: 15 residues. The germline CDR1 and CDR2 sequences are KGHDR and SFDVKD. The V gene lost 5 bases and the J gene lost 5 bases, with 16 bases spanning the gap. The chain's CDR3 is CATSVRGSAQDTQYF. The CDR3, as DNA: TGTGCCACCAGTGTCCGGGGTTCGGCACAAGATACGCAGTATTTT.